The 18 T cell receptor beta chains below were found in one sample sequenced in a study of T cells in Graves' hyperthyroidism and ophthalmopathy. Regions amplified from RNA transcripts were the TCR beta CDR3 regions. During a first-round RT-PCR of the TCR CDR3, the HTBI primer set was used. TCRdb re-derived calls from the multiplex PCR reads in MiXCR, one entry per CDR3 protein. This table has approximately 360,000 distinct CDR3 sequences, approximately 25% appearing once. The sample was blood. These receptors all come from a man over 45 with Graves' hyperthyroidism.

This clonotype was picked up many times. The J gene is TRBJ2-7, the V gene TRBV27, with D possibly matching TRBD2 (6 bases). The CDR3 covers 11 residues. Germline loops: CDR1 MNHEY, CDR2 SMNVEV (reference sequence). V was shortened by 5 bases and J by 4 bases, with 6 bases between the two germline ends. CDR3 bases: TGTGCCAGCAGTCGGGGGTACGAGCAGTACTTC. It translates to CASSRGYEQYF.

The gene calls are TRBV6-1 and TRBJ2-5, with unresolved D. Germline V lookup: CDR1 MNHNS, CDR2 SASEGT. V was trimmed by 7 bases and J by 1 base, leaving 13 bases between them. The CDR3 consists of 14 residues. CDR3 loop: CASIRGAVQETQYF. The CDR3 DNA reads as TGTGCCAGCATACGAGGTGCGGTCCAAGAGACCCAGTACTTC.

This clonotype was found a few times. The chain couples TRBV20-1 to TRBJ2-3; possibly TRBD1 or TRBD2 for D (5 bases each). The CDR3 has 12 amino acids. V was clipped by 5 bases and J by 6 bases, with 12 bases between them. Germline loops: CDR1 DFQATT, CDR2 SNEGSKA (reference sequence). The CDR3 region has the DNA TGCAGTGCTCCCTCCGGGGCGGATACGCAGTATTTT. Its translation is CSAPSGADTQYF.

This sequence joins TRBV20-1 and TRBJ2-5, with TRBD1 identical over 8 bases. This CDR3 has 15 amino acids. After removal of 4 bases from V and 0 bases from J, the junction contained 7 bases not matched to a gene. Germline CDR1 reads DFQATT; CDR2 reads SNEGSKA (reference sequence). CDR3 nucleotide sequence: TGCAGTGCTACCCGAGGACAGGGCCACCAAGAGACCCAGTACTTC. Translated, it gives CSATRGQGHQETQYF.

Ten or more counts support this clonotype. The rearrangement joins TRBV7-2 to TRBJ2-7; 10 bases fit TRBD2. The CDR3 is 15 residues long. V dropped 2 bases and J dropped 6; count of bases not matched to a gene: 7. Germline CDR1 and CDR2: SGHTA and FQGNSA. CDR3 sequence: CASSLISSGRGEQYF. CDR3 sequence (DNA): TGTGCCAGCAGCTTAATTTCTAGCGGGAGAGGCGAGCAGTACTTC.

This clonotype was observed once. This sequence joins TRBV7-3 and TRBJ1-1; maybe TRBD1 (6 bases). The CDR3 consists of 15 residues. Germline V CDR1 and CDR2: SGHTA, FQGTGA. Trimming removed 7 bases from V and 1 base from J, with 16 bases in between. This CDR3 reads CASTPTRDTNTEAFF. DNA of the CDR3: TGTGCCAGCACCCCGACCCGGGACACGAACACTGAAGCTTTCTTT.

This clonotype was seen a handful of times. The V and J genes are TRBV20-1 and TRBJ1-4; D is perhaps TRBD1 (6 bases). The V and J ends lost 5 bases and 2 bases respectively, with 9 bases between them. Germline values: CDR1 DFQATT, CDR2 SNEGSKA (reference sequence). The length of the CDR3 is 13 residues. CDR3 DNA sequence: TGCAGTGCTTCTGGACAGACTAATGAAAAACTGTTTTTT. Translating it yields CSASGQTNEKLFF.

Many counts were recorded for this clonotype. The chain combines TRBV11-2 with TRBJ2-1, with 9 nucleotides matching TRBD2. V shed 1 base and J 10 bases; nucleotides not matched to a gene: 5. Per the germline V gene, CDR1 is SGHAT and CDR2 is FQNNGV. The CDR3 spans 14 residues. CDR3 amino acids: CASSLVGLAGEQFF. CDR3 DNA: TGTGCCAGCAGCTTAGTAGGGCTAGCGGGAGAGCAGTTCTTC.

The chain recombines TRBV3-1 with TRBJ1-4; unclear D gene. Germline loops: CDR1 LGHDT, CDR2 YNNKEL (reference sequence). The CDR3 sequence is 15 residues long. V lost 0 bases and J lost 6, with 11 bases in between. The CDR3 DNA sequence: TGTGCCAGCAGCCAAGACCGGAGTGGGCATGAAAAACTGTTTTTT. It codes for CASSQDRSGHEKLFF.

In its sample, this clonotype was seen a few times. The chain is built from TRBV13 and TRBJ2-7, with TRBD2 matching over 16 bases. Germline V gene sequence: CDR1 PRHDT, CDR2 FYEKMQ (reference sequence). The V segment lost 5 bases and the J segment 4 bases; nucleotides outside the gene matches: 14. This CDR3 has 19 amino acids. DNA for the CDR3: TGTGCCAGCAGCCCTTCGACTGGGACTAGCGGGAGGGGGATGTACGAGCAGTACTTC. Its translation: CASSPSTGTSGRGMYEQYF. The variable domain in full, with the rest retrieved from reference TRBV13 and TRBJ2-7, is AAGVIQSPRHLIKEKRETATLKCYPIPRHDTVYWYQQGPGQDPQFLISFYEKMQSDKGSIPDRFSAQQFSDYHSELNMSSLELGDSALYFCASSPSTGTSGRGMYEQYFGPGTRLTVT.

With respect to this clonotype: Just one base apart from a much larger clone, this may be a read error. The J gene is TRBJ2-7, the V gene TRBV7-2, with 8 bases that match TRBD1. V lost 5 bases and J lost 3; bases outside the gene matches: 6. CDR1 is SGHTA, CDR2 FQGNSA, per germline. The CDR3 spans 14 residues. The CDR3 nucleotides are TGTGCCAGCAGCCCACGGGACAGGTACTACGAGCAGTACTTC. It encodes CASSPRDRYYEQYF.

This clonotype has only a few counts. The chain combines TRBV6-1 with TRBJ2-1, with 8 positions matching TRBD1. This CDR3 comprises 13 residues. The V and J ends lost 9 bases and 0 bases, in that order; junction bases with no gene match: 1. Germline assignment: CDR1 MNHNS and CDR2 SASEGT. The CDR3 loop reads CASGQGSYNEQFF. The CDR3, as DNA: TGTGCCAGTGGACAGGGCTCCTACAATGAGCAGTTCTTC.

The chain recombines TRBV6-5 with TRBJ1-5; D is perhaps TRBD1 (5 bases). Germline CDR1 is MNHEY and CDR2 is SVGAGI. The CDR3 covers 16 residues. The V and J ends lost 4 bases and 3 bases respectively, with 16 bases between them. The CDR3 nucleotides are TGTGCCAGCAGTTCCCTCGGGACCGGCTACAATCAGCCCCAGCATTTT. Amino acid sequence: CASSSLGTGYNQPQHF.

The chain is built from TRBV7-6 and TRBJ2-5; 11 nucleotides line up with TRBD2. The CDR3 contains 15 residues. V shed 7 bases, J shed 1 base, and the junction held 5 bases outside the gene matches. CDR1 SGHVS and CDR2 FNYEAQ come from the germline V gene. CDR3 in DNA: TGTGCCAGCACGCTCGGGACTAGCGGCCAAGAGACCCAGTACTTC. It codes for CASTLGTSGQETQYF. Variable domain in full (rest from reference TRBV7-6 and TRBJ2-5): GAGVSQSPRYKVTKRGQDVALRCDPISGHVSLYWYRQALGQGPEFLTYFNYEAQQDKSGLPNDRFSAERPEGSISTLTIQRTEQRDSAMYRCASTLGTSGQETQYFGPGTRLLVL.

The chain uses TRBV6-2 or TRBV6-3 and TRBJ2-3; D perhaps matches TRBD1 (6 bases). This CDR3 has 16 amino acids. Germline CDR1 MNHEY, CDR2 SVGEGT. The V end lost 0 bases, the J end lost 0 bases, and 10 bases lay between the germline ends. The CDR3 DNA sequence: TGTGCCAGCAGTTACTCACCGGGACATAGCACAGATACGCAGTATTTT. This translates into CASSYSPGHSTDTQYF.

This sequence joins TRBV11-2 and TRBJ2-7; D might be TRBD1 (6 bases). CDR3 length: 15 amino acids. The germline V gene encodes CDR1 SGHAT and CDR2 FQNNGV. Trimming took 0 bases from V and 6 from J, leaving 15 bases between them. The CDR3 sequence: CASSLEVTGWSEQYF. The CDR3 coding sequence is TGTGCCAGCAGCTTAGAGGTTACAGGGTGGTCCGAGCAGTACTTC.

The chain is built from TRBV19 and TRBJ2-3; D is perhaps TRBD1 or TRBD2 (6 bases each). The V end was cut by 5 bases, the J end by 3 bases, with 18 bases between. CDR1 and CDR2 from the germline V gene are LNHDA and SQIVND (reference sequence). This CDR3 contains 16 residues. The DNA of the CDR3 is TGTGCCAGTAGTTTCCTACGACAGGCGGGGACAGATACGCAGTATTTT. Protein product: CASSFLRQAGTDTQYF.

V is TRBV27 and J is TRBJ2-2, with D uncertain. V lost 4 bases, J lost 3 bases, and 12 bases lay in between. Germline V gene data show CDR1 as MNHEY and CDR2 as SMNVEV (reference sequence). The CDR3 contains 15 residues. CDR3 coding DNA: TGTGCCAGCAGTTACCTACCCCTCTACACCGGGGAGCTGTTTTTT. Translation gives CASSYLPLYTGELFF.